Listed here are 3 T cell receptor beta chains from one sample, sequenced in a study of radiotherapy plus CTLA-4 blockade in lung cancer. Profiled with immunoSEQ multiplex PCR; TCRdb holds only in-frame clones, not every one. The table has more than 95,000 clones, roughly 74% seen once. This specimen was peripheral blood, taken from a patient treated with radiotherapy plus ipilimumab. Receptors were obtained from a human donor with non-small cell lung cancer who had a partial response to radiotherapy plus ipilimumab. Some clones in this sample may be carry-over from other donors' samples.

This clone showed up just a few times. The rearrangement uses TRBV5-8 and TRBJ1-5, with a weak D call TRBD1 (5 bases). From germline, CDR1 is SGHTS and CDR2 YDEGEE. CDR3 length: 15 amino acids. Deletions cut 4 bases from V and 0 bases from J, with 11 bases between. CDR3: CASSPRVNSNQPQHF. Written as DNA, the CDR3 is TGTGCCAGCAGCCCCAGGGTTAATAGCAATCAGCCCCAGCATTTT.

The chain carries TRBV5-1 and TRBJ1-1; D unresolved. The V gene's germline CDR1 is SGHRS and CDR2 YFSETQ. The CDR3 is 15 amino acids. The ends were cut back, 0 bases at V and 0 bases at J, with 9 bases in the middle. The CDR3 is CASSLAEVMNTEAFF. CDR3 in DNA: TGCGCCAGCAGCTTGGCAGAGGTAATGAACACTGAAGCTTTCTTT.

For the CDR3, the DNA is TGTGCCAGTAGGGCCCTCTTGGGGGGGGATGACAATCAGCCCCAGCATTTT. Protein: CASRALLGGDDNQPQHF. This chain uses TRBV19 with TRBJ1-5; a weak D match, TRBD1 (5 bases). Trimming left V 6 bases short and J 3 bases short, with 21 bases between. CDR1 is LNHDA, CDR2 SQIVND, per germline (reference sequence). The CDR3 has 17 residues.